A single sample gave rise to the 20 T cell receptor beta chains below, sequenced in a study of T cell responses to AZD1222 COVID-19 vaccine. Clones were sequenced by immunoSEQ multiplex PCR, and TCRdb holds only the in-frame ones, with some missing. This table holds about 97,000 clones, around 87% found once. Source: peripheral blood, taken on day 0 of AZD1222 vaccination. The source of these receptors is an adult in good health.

CDR3 DNA sequence: TGTGCCAGCAGCGTAGAACAGGAGGAGACCCAGTACTTC. Protein product: CASSVEQEETQYF. The genes are TRBV9 and TRBJ2-5; D might be TRBD1 (5 bases). The CDR3 covers 13 residues. V gave up 0 bases and J gave up 5 bases, with 8 bases separating them. Germline CDR1 SGDLS, CDR2 YYNGEE.

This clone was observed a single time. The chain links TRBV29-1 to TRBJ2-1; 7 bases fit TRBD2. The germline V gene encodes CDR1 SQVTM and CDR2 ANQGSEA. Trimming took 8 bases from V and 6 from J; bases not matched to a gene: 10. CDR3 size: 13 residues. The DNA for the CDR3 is TGCAGCACCCGGAGTCTAGCGGCCAATGAGCAGTTCTTC. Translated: CSTRSLAANEQFF.

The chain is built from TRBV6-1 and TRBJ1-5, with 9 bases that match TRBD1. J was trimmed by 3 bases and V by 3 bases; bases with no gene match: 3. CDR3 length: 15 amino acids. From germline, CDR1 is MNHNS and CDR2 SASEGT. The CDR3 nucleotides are TGTGCCAGCAGTGAGGGGACAGGGTACAATCAGCCCCAGCATTTT. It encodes CASSEGTGYNQPQHF.

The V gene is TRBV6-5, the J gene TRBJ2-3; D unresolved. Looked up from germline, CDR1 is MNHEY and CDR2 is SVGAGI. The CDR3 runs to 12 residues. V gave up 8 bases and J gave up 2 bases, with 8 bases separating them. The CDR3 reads CASGKDTDTQYF. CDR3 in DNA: TGTGCCAGCGGAAAGGACACAGATACGCAGTATTTT.

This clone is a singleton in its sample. For the CDR3, the DNA is TGTGCCAGCTCGCCCCTTGGAGCGGTTGAAGCTTTCTTT. Residues: CASSPLGAVEAFF. The chain combines TRBV18 with TRBJ1-1; D is undetermined. The CDR3 runs 13 residues. Deletions cut 6 bases from V and 7 bases from J, with 15 bases between. Germline V gene sequence: CDR1 KGHSH, CDR2 LQKENI.

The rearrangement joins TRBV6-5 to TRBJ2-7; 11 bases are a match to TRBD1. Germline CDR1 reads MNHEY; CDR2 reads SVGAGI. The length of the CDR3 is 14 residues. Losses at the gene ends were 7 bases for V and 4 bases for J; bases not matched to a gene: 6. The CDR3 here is CASKLGQGAYEQYF. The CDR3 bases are TGTGCCAGCAAGCTAGGACAGGGGGCTTACGAGCAGTACTTC.

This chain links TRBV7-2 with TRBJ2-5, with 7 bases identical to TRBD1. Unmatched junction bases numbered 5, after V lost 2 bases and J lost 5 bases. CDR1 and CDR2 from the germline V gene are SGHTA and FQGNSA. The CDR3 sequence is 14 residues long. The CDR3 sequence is CASSLNRGRETQYF. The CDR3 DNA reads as TGTGCCAGCAGCTTAAACAGGGGACGCGAGACCCAGTACTTC.

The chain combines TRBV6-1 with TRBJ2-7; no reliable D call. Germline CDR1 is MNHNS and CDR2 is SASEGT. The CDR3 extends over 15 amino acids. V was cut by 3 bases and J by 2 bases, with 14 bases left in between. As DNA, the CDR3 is TGTGCCAGCAGTGAGGGCAGCTTAGGAGCCTACGAGCAGTACTTC. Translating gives CASSEGSLGAYEQYF.

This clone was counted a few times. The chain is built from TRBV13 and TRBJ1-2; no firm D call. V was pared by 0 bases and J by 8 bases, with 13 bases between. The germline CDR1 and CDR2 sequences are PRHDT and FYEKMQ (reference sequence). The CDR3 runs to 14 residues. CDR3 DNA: TGTGCCAGCAGCTTAGGCAGGTTCTTGGAGGGCTACACCTTC. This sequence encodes CASSLGRFLEGYTF.

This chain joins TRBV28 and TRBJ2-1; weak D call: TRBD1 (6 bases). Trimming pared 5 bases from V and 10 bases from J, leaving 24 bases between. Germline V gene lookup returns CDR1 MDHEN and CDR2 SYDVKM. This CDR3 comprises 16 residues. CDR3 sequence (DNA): TGTGCCAGCAGTGTATCGTGGGCAGGGGCTCGGGCGGAGCAGTTCTTC. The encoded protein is CASSVSWAGARAEQFF.

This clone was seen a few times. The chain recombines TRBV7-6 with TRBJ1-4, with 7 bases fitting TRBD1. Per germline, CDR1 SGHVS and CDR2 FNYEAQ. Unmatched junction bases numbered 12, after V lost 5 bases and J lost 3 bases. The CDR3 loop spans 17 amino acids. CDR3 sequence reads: CASSPRQGSLANEKLFF. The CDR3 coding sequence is TGTGCCAGCAGCCCCCGACAGGGAAGTTTGGCTAATGAAAAACTGTTTTTT.

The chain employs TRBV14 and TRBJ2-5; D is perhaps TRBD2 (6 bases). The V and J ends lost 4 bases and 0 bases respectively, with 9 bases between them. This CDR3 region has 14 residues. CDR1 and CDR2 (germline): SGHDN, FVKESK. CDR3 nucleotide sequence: TGTGCCAGCAGCCTACGGGACTACCAAGAGACCCAGTACTTC. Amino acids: CASSLRDYQETQYF.

The CDR3 protein is CASIILLGNTEAFF. CDR3 sequence (DNA): TGTGCCAGCATTATCCTACTGGGGAACACTGAAGCTTTCTTT. The chain links TRBV6-5 to TRBJ1-1; D is undetermined. Trimming took 7 bases from V and 1 from J, leaving 13 bases between them. Germline CDR1 reads MNHEY; CDR2 reads SVGAGI. The CDR3 contains 14 residues.

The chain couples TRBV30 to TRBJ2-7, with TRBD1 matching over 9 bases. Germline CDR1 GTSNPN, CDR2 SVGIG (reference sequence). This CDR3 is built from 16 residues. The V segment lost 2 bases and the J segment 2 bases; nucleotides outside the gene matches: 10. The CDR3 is CAWSLLRDRDTYEQYF. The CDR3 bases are TGTGCCTGGAGTTTACTTAGGGACAGGGATACCTACGAGCAGTACTTC.

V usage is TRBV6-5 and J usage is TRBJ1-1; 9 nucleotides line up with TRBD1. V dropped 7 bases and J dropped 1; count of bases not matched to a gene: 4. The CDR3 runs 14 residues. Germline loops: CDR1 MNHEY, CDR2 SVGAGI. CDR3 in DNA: TGTGCCAGCATCCTGGACAGGGGGAACACTGAAGCTTTCTTT. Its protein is CASILDRGNTEAFF.

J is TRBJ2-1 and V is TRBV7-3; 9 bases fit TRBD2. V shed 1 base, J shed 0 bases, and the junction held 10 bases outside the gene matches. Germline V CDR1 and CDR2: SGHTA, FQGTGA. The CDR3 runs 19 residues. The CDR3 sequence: CASSLRAGGTASSYNEQFF. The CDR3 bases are TGTGCCAGCAGCTTAAGAGCGGGGGGTACGGCGAGCTCCTACAATGAGCAGTTCTTC.

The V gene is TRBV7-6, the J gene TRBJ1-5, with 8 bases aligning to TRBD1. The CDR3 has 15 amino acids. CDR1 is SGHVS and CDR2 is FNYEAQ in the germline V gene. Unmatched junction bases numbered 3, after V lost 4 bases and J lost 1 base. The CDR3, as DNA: TGTGCCAGCAGCTCGAGGACAGGGAGCAATCAGCCCCAGCATTTT. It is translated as CASSSRTGSNQPQHF.

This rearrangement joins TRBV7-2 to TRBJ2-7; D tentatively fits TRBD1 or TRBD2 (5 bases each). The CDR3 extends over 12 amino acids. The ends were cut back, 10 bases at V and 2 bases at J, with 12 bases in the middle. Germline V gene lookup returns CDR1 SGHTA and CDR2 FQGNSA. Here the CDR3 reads CATGRGPYEQYF. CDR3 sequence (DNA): TGTGCCACCGGACGGGGACCCTACGAGCAGTACTTC.

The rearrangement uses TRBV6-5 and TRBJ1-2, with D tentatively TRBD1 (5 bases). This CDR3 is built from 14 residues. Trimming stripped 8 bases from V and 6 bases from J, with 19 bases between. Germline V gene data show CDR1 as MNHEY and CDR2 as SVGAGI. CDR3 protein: CASGTFQGIDGYTF. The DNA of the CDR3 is TGTGCCAGCGGAACCTTCCAGGGCATCGATGGCTACACCTTC.

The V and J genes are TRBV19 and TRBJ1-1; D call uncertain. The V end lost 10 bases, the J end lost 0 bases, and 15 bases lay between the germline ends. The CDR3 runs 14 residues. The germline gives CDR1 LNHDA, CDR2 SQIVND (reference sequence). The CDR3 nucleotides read TGTGCCAAGGAAAAACGGACCATGAACACTGAAGCTTTCTTT. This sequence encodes CAKEKRTMNTEAFF. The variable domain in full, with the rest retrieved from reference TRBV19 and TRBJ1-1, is DGGITQSPKYLFRKEGQNVTLSCEQNLNHDAMYWYRQDPGQGLRLIYYSQIVNDFQKGDIAEGYSVSREKKESFPLTVTSAQKNPTAFYLCAKEKRTMNTEAFFGQGTRLTVV.